Below are 20 T cell receptor beta chains sequenced from a single sample in a study of blood T cell repertoires in COVID-19. Data came from immunoSEQ multiplex PCR; TCRdb stores just in-frame clones and leaves some out. This sample carries more than 15,000 clones, approximately 81% of them seen once, and the ten largest clones take around 29%. The sample comprised peripheral blood. These receptors were taken from a human donor with active COVID-19. The donor label of this sample is uncertain.

To note about this clone: One end of the junction varies from germline; a read error may be responsible. V gene TRBV7-7 combines with J gene TRBJ2-3; D possibly corresponds to TRBD2 (6 bases). This CDR3 region has 14 residues. Germline values: CDR1 SSHAT, CDR2 FNYEAQ (reference sequence). CDR3 bases: TGTGCTAGCAGCTTAGTGGGCGGGGAGGATACGCAGTATTTT. The encoded protein is CASSLVGGEDTQYF.

The rearrangement joins TRBV3-1 (or the pseudogene TRBV3-2) to TRBJ1-2, with 10 bases matching TRBD1. The CDR3 runs to 14 residues. The V segment lost 4 bases and the J segment 8 bases; nucleotides outside the gene matches: 7. The germline gives CDR1 LGHDT, CDR2 YNNKEL (reference sequence). The CDR3 loop is CASSPTGGRGGYTF. The CDR3 bases are TGTGCCAGCAGCCCGACAGGGGGCCGAGGGGGCTACACCTTC.

Written as DNA, the CDR3 is TGTGCCAGCAGCTTATGGTCCGCGGGGCAAACCGGCGAGCAGTACTTC. Translated, it gives CASSLWSAGQTGEQYF. V is TRBV7-6 and J is TRBJ2-7; D perhaps matches TRBD2 (6 bases). CDR3 length equals 16 residues. Deletions cut 2 bases from V and 6 bases from J, with 20 bases between. Germline V lookup: CDR1 SGHVS, CDR2 FNYEAQ.

This clone is a singleton in its sample. The chain uses TRBV11-3 and TRBJ1-3; D ambiguous. V lost 5 bases and J 0 bases, leaving 8 bases between the germline ends. Per the germline V gene, CDR1 is SGHNT and CDR2 is YENEEA. The CDR3 runs to 14 residues. The CDR3 DNA reads as TGTGCCAGCAGCCTTGGGAGCTCTGGAAACACCATATATTTT. This encodes CASSLGSSGNTIYF.

The rearrangement links TRBV11-2 to TRBJ2-3, with D uncertain. V was shortened by 7 bases and J by 0 bases, with 11 bases between the two germline ends. This CDR3 contains 14 residues. Germline CDR1 reads SGHAT; CDR2 reads FQNNGV. DNA for the CDR3: TGTGCCAGCACCTCCCTGAGAAGCACAGATACGCAGTATTTT. Amino acid sequence: CASTSLRSTDTQYF.

The chain combines TRBV6-2 or TRBV6-3 with TRBJ2-5, with TRBD1 matching 7 bases. CDR3 length: 15 amino acids. CDR1 and CDR2 (germline): MNHEY, SVGEGT. V lost 5 bases and J lost 0; bases outside the gene matches: 6. Here the CDR3 reads CASSTGTVYQETQYF. For the CDR3, the DNA is TGTGCCAGCAGTACCGGGACAGTGTACCAAGAGACCCAGTACTTC.

The CDR3 DNA sequence: TGCGCCAGCAGCCGGACTATTCTCCACGGGAGAACCTACGAGCAGTACTTC. Translated, it gives CASSRTILHGRTYEQYF. V is TRBV4-1 and J is TRBJ2-7, with a weak D call TRBD2 (6 bases). The V gene's germline CDR1 is MGHRA and CDR2 YSYEKL. The CDR3 has 17 amino acids. V was pared by 4 bases and J by 2 bases, with 21 bases between.

This chain connects TRBV6-5 to TRBJ2-5; D may be TRBD1 (5 bases). V dropped 6 bases and J dropped 4 bases, with 12 bases sitting between them. The CDR3 has 13 residues. From germline, CDR1 is MNHEY and CDR2 SVGAGI. Here the CDR3 DNA reads TGTGCCAGCAGGAGAGCAGGGTCAGAGACCCAGTACTTC. This sequence encodes CASRRAGSETQYF.

The chain couples TRBV24-1 to TRBJ2-1; D might be TRBD2 (5 bases). The germline V gene has CDR1 KGHDR and CDR2 SFDVKD. The CDR3 is 13 residues long. Between the trimmed V and J ends, which lost 3 bases and 7 bases, there was a span of 9 bases. The CDR3 DNA reads TGTGCCACCAGTGATGCCCAGCGGAATGAGCAGTTCTTC. As protein: CATSDAQRNEQFF.

The chain is built from TRBV30 and TRBJ1-5, with D possibly matching TRBD1 (6 bases). Between the trimmed V and J ends, which lost 2 bases and 1 base, there was a span of 9 bases. Germline V gives CDR1 GTSNPN, CDR2 SVGIG (reference sequence). The CDR3 runs 14 residues. In nucleotides, the CDR3 is TGTGCCTGGAGTCAGGGGATCAGCAATCAGCCCCAGCATTTT. It yields the protein CAWSQGISNQPQHF. The full variable domain, completed using reference TRBV30 and TRBJ1-5, is SQTIHQWPATLVQPVGSPLSLECTVEGTSNPNLYWYRQAAGRGLQLLFYSVGIGQISSEVPQNLSASRPQDRQFILSSKKLLLSDSGFYLCAWSQGISNQPQHFGDGTRLSIL.

The rearrangement uses TRBV10-3 and TRBJ2-5, with 10 bases aligning to TRBD1. Germline assignment: CDR1 ENHRY and CDR2 SYGVKD. The CDR3 loop spans 14 amino acids. V was pared by 6 bases and J by 2 bases, with 3 bases of the junction left unmatched. CDR3 sequence reads: CAIRADRGQETQYF. The CDR3 bases are TGTGCCATCAGAGCGGACAGGGGGCAAGAGACCCAGTACTTC.

V and J are TRBV7-3 and TRBJ2-2, with D hard to call. Germline V gene sequence: CDR1 SGHTA, CDR2 FQGTGA. The ends were cut back, 2 bases at V and 0 bases at J, with 10 bases in the middle. This CDR3 contains 16 residues. The CDR3 DNA sequence: TGTGCCAGCAGCTTATCTGGCATCCCGAACACCGGGGAGCTGTTTTTT. It is translated as CASSLSGIPNTGELFF.

This chain joins TRBV2 and TRBJ2-1; 9 positions agree with TRBD2. The V gene end was trimmed by 8 bases and the J gene end by 8 bases; junction bases not matched to a gene: 13. This CDR3 has 15 residues. Germline CDR1 and CDR2: SNHLY and FYNNEI. CDR3 nucleotides: TGTGCCAGCCGCGGGGCAGCGGGAGGTCTCGATGAGCAGTTCTTC. This sequence encodes CASRGAAGGLDEQFF.

This sequence joins TRBV2 and TRBJ1-6, with a tentative D call TRBD1 (5 bases). The germline V and J ends were trimmed by 6 bases and 3 bases, with 12 bases remaining between them. Germline V CDR1 and CDR2: SNHLY, FYNNEI. The CDR3 length is 15 residues. The CDR3 here is CASSPIDSYNSPLHF. The CDR3 DNA reads TGTGCCAGCAGCCCCATTGACAGCTATAATTCACCCCTCCACTTT.

The V call is TRBV10-3, the J call TRBJ2-7, with 7 bases aligning to TRBD1. V was pared by 6 bases and J by 3 bases, with 8 bases of the junction left unmatched. In germline, CDR1 is ENHRY, CDR2 SYGVKD. This CDR3 contains 14 residues. The CDR3 spells CAIRPGQANYEQYF. In DNA, the CDR3 is TGTGCCATCAGACCCGGACAGGCGAACTACGAGCAGTACTTC.

The rearrangement joins TRBV9 to TRBJ2-2, with 8 bases identical to TRBD1. Per the germline V gene, CDR1 is SGDLS and CDR2 is YYNGEE. The CDR3 loop spans 16 amino acids. V shed 0 bases and J 6 bases; nucleotides not matched to a gene: 7. This CDR3 reads CASSVGTGTLAGELFF. The CDR3 nucleotides are TGTGCCAGCAGCGTAGGGACAGGGACCTTAGCCGGGGAGCTGTTTTTT. Drawing the rest from reference TRBV9 and TRBJ2-2, the complete variable domain is DSGVTQTPKHLITATGQRVTLRCSPRSGDLSVYWYQQSLDQGLQFLIQYYNGEERAKGNILERFSAQQFPDLHSELNLSSLELGDSALYFCASSVGTGTLAGELFFGEGSRLTVL.

The J gene is TRBJ2-2, the V gene TRBV3-1 (or the pseudogene TRBV3-2), with a tentative D call TRBD2 (5 bases). This CDR3 is 14 amino acids long. Germline CDR1 is LGHDT and CDR2 is YNNKEL (reference sequence). V lost 3 bases, J lost 6 bases, and 11 bases lay in between. In DNA, the CDR3 is TGTGCCAGCAGCCATTCTGAGGGCCCCGGGGAGCTGTTTTTT. It is translated as CASSHSEGPGELFF.

The V and J genes are TRBV19 and TRBJ1-6; D is unresolved. The germline gives CDR1 LNHDA, CDR2 SQIVND (reference sequence). The CDR3 contains 18 residues. V was cut by 3 bases and J by 6 bases, with 21 bases left in between. The DNA of the CDR3 is TGTGCCAGTAGTATTAAAGGACTCGACCCCTTGTCTAATTCACCCCTCCACTTT. Its translation is CASSIKGLDPLSNSPLHF.

CDR3 amino acids: CATSDLFSGELFF. CDR3 DNA: TGTGCCACCAGTGACCTGTTTAGCGGGGAGCTGTTTTTT. This chain links TRBV24-1 with TRBJ2-2; D uncertain. The CDR3 is made up of 13 amino acids. The germline CDR1 and CDR2 sequences are KGHDR and SFDVKD. V lost 4 bases and J lost 7, with 9 bases in between.

The chain employs TRBV6-5 and TRBJ2-1; TRBD1 matches at 8 bases. The CDR3 totals 15 residues. The V gene end was trimmed by 6 bases and the J gene end by 2 bases; junction bases not matched to a gene: 6. From germline, CDR1 is MNHEY and CDR2 SVGAGI. CDR3 nucleotide sequence: TGTGCCAGCAGGAAGGACAGGGCAGCCTACAATGAGCAGTTCTTC. Protein: CASRKDRAAYNEQFF.